This TCR beta chain stems from a study of control samples from healthy donors and cancer patients. The data were produced by immunoSEQ multiplex PCR, yet TCRdb's version contains in-frame clones alone and is incomplete. There are 95,000 to 100,000 clones in the sample; 80% to 90% occur only once, and less than 8.5% lies in the top ten. The V gene's germline CDR1 is SGHTS and CDR2 YDEGEE. The CDR3 loop spans 14 amino acids. Germline trimming cut 5 bases from V and 0 bases from J; bases unmatched to any gene: 3. V and J are TRBV5-8 and TRBJ1-1, with 8 bases that match TRBD1. Sample: blood. This TCR was sampled from a man younger than 45 in good health. The CDR3 DNA follows: TGTGCCAGCAGTCGGGACAGGCTGAACACTGAAGCTTTCTTT. Its protein product is CASSRDRLNTEAFF.